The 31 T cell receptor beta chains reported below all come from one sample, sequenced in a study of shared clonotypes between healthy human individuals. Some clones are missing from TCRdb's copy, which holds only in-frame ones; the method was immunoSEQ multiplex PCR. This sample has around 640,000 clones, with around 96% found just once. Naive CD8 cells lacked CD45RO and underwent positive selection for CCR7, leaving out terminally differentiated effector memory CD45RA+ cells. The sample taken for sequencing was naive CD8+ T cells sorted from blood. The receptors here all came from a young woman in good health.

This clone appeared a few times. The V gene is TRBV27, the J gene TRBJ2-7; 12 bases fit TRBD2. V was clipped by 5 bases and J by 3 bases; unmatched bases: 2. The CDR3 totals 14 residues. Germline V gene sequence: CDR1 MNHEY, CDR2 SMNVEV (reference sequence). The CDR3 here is CASSPGLAGYEQYF. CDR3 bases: TGTGCCAGCAGTCCGGGACTAGCGGGCTACGAGCAGTACTTC.

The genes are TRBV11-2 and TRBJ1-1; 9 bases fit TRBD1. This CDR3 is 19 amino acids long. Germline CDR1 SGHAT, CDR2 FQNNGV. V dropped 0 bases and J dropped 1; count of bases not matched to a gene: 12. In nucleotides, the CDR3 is TGTGCCAGCAGCTTAGATCGGTACCGACAGGGGGTACCGAACACTGAAGCTTTCTTT. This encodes CASSLDRYRQGVPNTEAFF.

The CDR3 loop reads CASSLAPGLNGELFF. The CDR3 DNA follows: TGTGCCAGCAGCTTAGCGCCCGGGTTAAACGGGGAGCTGTTTTTT. The chain combines TRBV7-9 with TRBJ2-2; the D is unclear. The CDR3 is 15 residues long. Trimming pared 0 bases from V and 7 bases from J, leaving 12 bases between. Germline V gene sequence: CDR1 SEHNR, CDR2 FQNEAQ (reference sequence).

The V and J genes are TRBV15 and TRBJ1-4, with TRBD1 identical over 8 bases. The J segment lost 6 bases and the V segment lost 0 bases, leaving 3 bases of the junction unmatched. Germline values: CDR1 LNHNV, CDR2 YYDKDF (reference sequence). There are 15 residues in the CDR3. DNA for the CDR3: TGTGCCACCAGCAGAGACAGGGGGCTGTATGAAAAACTGTTTTTT. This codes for CATSRDRGLYEKLFF.

This chain's CDR3 is CSVESTGGVGGYTF. The CDR3 region has the DNA TGCAGCGTTGAATCGACAGGGGGCGTCGGTGGCTACACCTTC. This chain joins TRBV29-1 and TRBJ1-2, with 10 bases identical to TRBD1. Germline V gene lookup returns CDR1 SQVTM and CDR2 ANQGSEA. The junction had 7 bases not matched to a gene; V was cut back by 2 bases and J by 7 bases. The CDR3 is made up of 14 amino acids. The whole variable domain, remainder taken from reference TRBV29-1 and TRBJ1-2, is SAVISQKPSRDICQRGTSLTIQCQVDSQVTMMFWYRQQPGQSLTLIATANQGSEATYESGFVIDKFPISRPNLTFSTLTVSNMSPEDSSIYLCSVESTGGVGGYTFGSGTRLTVV.

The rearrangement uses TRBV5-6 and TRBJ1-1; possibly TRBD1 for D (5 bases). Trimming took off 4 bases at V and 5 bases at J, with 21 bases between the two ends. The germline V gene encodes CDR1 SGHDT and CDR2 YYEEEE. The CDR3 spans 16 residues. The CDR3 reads CASSKWRGARRTEAFF. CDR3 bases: TGTGCCAGCAGCAAATGGAGAGGGGCCCGAAGAACTGAAGCTTTCTTT.

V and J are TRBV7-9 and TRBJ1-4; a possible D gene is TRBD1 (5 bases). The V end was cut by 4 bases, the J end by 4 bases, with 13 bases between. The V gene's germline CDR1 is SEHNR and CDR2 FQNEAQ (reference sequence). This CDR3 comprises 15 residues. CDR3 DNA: TGTGCCAGCAGCTCGTCGACAGATCATAATGAAAAACTGTTTTTT. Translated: CASSSSTDHNEKLFF.

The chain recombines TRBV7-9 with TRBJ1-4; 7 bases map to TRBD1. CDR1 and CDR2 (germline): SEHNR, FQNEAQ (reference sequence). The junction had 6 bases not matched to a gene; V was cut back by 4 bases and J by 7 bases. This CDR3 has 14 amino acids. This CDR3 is CASSSTGRGEKLFF. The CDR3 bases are TGTGCCAGCAGCTCGACAGGGCGGGGTGAAAAACTGTTTTTT.

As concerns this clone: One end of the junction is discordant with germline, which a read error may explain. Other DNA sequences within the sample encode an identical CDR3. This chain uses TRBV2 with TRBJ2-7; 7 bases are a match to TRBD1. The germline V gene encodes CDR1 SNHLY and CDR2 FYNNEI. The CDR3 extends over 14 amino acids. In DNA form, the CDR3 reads TGTGCCAGCAGCCTGGGACAGACCACCTACGAGCAGTATTTC. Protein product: CASSLGQTTYEQYF.

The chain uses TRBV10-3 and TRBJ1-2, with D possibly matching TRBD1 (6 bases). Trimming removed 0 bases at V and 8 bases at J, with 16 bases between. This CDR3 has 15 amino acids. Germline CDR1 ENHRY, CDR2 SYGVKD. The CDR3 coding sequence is TGTGCCATCAGTGAGTCGGGGGGCAACAAGGAAGGCTACACCTTC. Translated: CAISESGGNKEGYTF.

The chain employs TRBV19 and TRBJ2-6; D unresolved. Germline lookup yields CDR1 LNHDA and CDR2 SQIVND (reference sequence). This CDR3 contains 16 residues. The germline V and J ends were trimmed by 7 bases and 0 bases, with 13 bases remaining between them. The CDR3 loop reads CASNNRALSGANVLTF. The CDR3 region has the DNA TGTGCCAGTAACAACAGAGCTCTCTCTGGGGCCAACGTCCTGACTTTC. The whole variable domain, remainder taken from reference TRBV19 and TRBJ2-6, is DGGITQSPKYLFRKEGQNVTLSCEQNLNHDAMYWYRQDPGQGLRLIYYSQIVNDFQKGDIAEGYSVSREKKESFPLTVTSAQKNPTAFYLCASNNRALSGANVLTFGAGSRLTVL.

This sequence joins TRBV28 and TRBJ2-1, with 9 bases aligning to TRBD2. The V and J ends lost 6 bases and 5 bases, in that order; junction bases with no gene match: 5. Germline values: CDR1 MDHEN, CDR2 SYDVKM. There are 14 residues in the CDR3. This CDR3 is CASRTSGPNNEQFF. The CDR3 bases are TGTGCCAGCAGGACTAGCGGCCCTAACAATGAGCAGTTCTTC.

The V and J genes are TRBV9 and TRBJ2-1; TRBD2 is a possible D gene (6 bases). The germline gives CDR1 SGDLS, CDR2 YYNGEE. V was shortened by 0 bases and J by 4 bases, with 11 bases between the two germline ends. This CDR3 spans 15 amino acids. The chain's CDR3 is CASSVDGSLYNEQFF. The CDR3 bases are TGTGCCAGCAGCGTAGACGGGAGCTTATACAATGAGCAGTTCTTC.

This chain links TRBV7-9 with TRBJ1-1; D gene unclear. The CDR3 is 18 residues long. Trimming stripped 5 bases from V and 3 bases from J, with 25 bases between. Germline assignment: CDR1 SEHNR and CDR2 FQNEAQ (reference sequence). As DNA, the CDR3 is TGTGCCAGCAGCCCCAGTTCCGGGGTTGGTTTGGTGGACACTGAAGCTTTCTTT. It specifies CASSPSSGVGLVDTEAFF. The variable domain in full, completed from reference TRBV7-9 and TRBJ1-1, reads DTGVSQNPRHKITKRGQNVTFRCDPISEHNRLYWYRQTLGQGPEFLTYFQNEAQLEKSRLLSDRFSAERPKGSFSTLEIQRTEQGDSAMYLCASSPSSGVGLVDTEAFFGQGTRLTVV.

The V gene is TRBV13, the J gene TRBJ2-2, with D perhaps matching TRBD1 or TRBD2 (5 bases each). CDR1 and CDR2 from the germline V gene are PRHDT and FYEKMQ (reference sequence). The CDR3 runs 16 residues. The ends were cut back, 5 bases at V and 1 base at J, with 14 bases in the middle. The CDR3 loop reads CASSPEGTQNTGELFF. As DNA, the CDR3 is TGTGCCAGCAGCCCAGAGGGGACCCAGAACACCGGGGAGCTGTTTTTT. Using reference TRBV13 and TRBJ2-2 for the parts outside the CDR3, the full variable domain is AAGVIQSPRHLIKEKRETATLKCYPIPRHDTVYWYQQGPGQDPQFLISFYEKMQSDKGSIPDRFSAQQFSDYHSELNMSSLELGDSALYFCASSPEGTQNTGELFFGEGSRLTVL.

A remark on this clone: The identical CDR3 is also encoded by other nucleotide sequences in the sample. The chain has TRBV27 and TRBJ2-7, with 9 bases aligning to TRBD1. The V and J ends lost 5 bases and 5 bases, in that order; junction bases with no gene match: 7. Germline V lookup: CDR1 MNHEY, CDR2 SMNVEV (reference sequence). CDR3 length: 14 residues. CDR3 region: CASSPGQGGHEQYF. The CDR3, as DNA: TGTGCCAGCAGTCCGGGACAGGGTGGACACGAGCAGTACTTC.

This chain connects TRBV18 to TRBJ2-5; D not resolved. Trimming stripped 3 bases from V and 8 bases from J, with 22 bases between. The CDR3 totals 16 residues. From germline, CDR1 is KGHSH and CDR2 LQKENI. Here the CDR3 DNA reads TGTGCCAGCTCACCTGTCCGGGCCGGAAAAAGGGCCACCCAGTACTTC. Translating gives CASSPVRAGKRATQYF.

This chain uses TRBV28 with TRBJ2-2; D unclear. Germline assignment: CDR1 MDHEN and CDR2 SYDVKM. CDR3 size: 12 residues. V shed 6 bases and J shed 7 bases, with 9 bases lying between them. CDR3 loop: CASRVVGGELFF. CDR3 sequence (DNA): TGTGCCAGCAGGGTAGTCGGCGGGGAGCTGTTTTTT.

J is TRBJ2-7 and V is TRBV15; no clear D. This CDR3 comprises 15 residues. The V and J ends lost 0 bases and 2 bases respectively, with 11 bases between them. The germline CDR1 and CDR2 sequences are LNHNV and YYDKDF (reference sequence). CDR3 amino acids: CATSRDGADPYEQYF. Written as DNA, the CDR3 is TGTGCCACCAGCAGAGATGGAGCCGATCCCTACGAGCAGTACTTC.

The CDR3 sequence is CASQFSPLTDQPQHF. The CDR3 DNA is TGTGCCAGCCAGTTCTCGCCCCTTACTGATCAGCCCCAGCATTTT. This chain joins TRBV28 and TRBJ1-5; D ambiguous. The CDR3 covers 15 residues. Germline lookup yields CDR1 MDHEN and CDR2 SYDVKM. V lost 8 bases and J 5 bases, leaving 19 bases between the germline ends.

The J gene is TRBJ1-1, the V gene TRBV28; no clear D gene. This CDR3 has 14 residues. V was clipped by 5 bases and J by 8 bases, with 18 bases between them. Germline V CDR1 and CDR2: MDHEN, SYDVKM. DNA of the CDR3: TGTGCCAGCAGTCGCTTCGAGGGCATGAGAGAAGCTTTCTTT. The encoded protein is CASSRFEGMREAFF.

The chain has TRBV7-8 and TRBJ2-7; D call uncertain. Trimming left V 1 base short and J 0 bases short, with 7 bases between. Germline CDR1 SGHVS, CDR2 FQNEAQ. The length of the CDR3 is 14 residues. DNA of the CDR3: TGTGCCAGCAGCTTAGATTTCGGCTCCTACGAGCAGTACTTC. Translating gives CASSLDFGSYEQYF.

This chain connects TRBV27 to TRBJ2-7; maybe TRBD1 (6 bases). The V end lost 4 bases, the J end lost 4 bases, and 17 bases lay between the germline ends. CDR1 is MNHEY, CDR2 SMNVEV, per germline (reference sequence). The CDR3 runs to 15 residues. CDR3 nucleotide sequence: TGTGCCAGCAGTTCTACCCGTCAGGGGACGTACGAGCAGTACTTC. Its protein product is CASSSTRQGTYEQYF.

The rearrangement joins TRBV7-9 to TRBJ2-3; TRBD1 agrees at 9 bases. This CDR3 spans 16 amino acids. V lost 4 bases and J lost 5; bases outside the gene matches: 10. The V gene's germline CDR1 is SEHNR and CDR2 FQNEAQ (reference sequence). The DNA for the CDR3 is TGTGCCAGCAGCTCGTACAGGGGGCAGTCGGTAGATACGCAGTATTTT. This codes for CASSSYRGQSVDTQYF.

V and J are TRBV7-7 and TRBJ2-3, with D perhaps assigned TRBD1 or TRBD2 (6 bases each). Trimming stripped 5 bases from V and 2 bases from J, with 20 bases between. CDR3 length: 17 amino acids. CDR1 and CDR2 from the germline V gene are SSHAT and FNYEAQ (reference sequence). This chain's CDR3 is CASSPGEGGRDTDTQYF. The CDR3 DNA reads TGTGCCAGCAGCCCAGGGGAAGGGGGGCGAGACACAGATACGCAGTATTTT.

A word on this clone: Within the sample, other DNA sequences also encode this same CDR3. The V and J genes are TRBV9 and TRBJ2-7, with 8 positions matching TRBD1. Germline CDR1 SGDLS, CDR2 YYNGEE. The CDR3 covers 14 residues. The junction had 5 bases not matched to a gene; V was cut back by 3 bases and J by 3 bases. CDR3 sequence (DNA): TGTGCCAGCAGCGAAGGACAGGGAAGCTACGAGCAGTACTTC. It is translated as CASSEGQGSYEQYF.

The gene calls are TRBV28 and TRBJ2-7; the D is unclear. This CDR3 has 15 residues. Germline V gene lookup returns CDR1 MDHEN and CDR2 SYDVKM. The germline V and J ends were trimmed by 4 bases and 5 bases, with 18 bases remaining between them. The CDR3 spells CASSSPRRNRDEQYF. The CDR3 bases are TGTGCCAGCAGTTCCCCCAGGCGGAACCGTGACGAGCAGTACTTC. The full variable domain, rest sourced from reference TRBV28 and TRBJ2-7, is DVKVTQSSRYLVKRTGEKVFLECVQDMDHENMFWYRQDPGLGLRLIYFSYDVKMKEKGDIPEGYSVSREKKERFSLILESASTNQTSMYLCASSSPRRNRDEQYFGPGTRLTVT.

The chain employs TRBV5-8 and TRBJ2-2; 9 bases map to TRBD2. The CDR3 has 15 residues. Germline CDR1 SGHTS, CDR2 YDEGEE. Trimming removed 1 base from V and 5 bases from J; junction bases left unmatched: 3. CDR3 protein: CASSLRREGTGELFF. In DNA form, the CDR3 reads TGTGCCAGCAGCTTGCGGCGGGAGGGTACCGGGGAGCTGTTTTTT.

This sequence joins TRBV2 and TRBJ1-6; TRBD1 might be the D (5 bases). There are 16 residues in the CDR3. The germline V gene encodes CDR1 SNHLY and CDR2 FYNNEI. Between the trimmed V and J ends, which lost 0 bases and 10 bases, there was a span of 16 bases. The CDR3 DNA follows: TGTGCCAGCAGTGAAGCAAGTTGGGGGAGAGAGTCACCCCTCCACTTT. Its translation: CASSEASWGRESPLHF.

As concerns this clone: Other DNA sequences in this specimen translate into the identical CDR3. As DNA, the CDR3 is TGCGCCAGCAGCTTGGCCGGGGGTGGGAGTGAAGCTTTCTTT. Its protein product is CASSLAGGGSEAFF. The J gene is TRBJ1-1, the V gene TRBV5-1; TRBD1 is a possible D gene (5 bases). Germline CDR1 is SGHRS and CDR2 is YFSETQ. With 0 bases removed from V and 7 bases from J, the gap between germline ends came to 13 bases. This CDR3 is built from 14 residues.

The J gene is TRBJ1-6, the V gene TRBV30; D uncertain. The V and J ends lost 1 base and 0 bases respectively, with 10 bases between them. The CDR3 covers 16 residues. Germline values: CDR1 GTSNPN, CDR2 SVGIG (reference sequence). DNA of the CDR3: TGTGCCTGGAGTGACAGCCCGAGCTCCTATAATTCACCCCTCCACTTT. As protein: CAWSDSPSSYNSPLHF.